This T cell receptor (beta chain) was captured by sequencing in a study of vaccination effects on CD4 cells after COVID-19. Points on this clone: Its antigen is unidentified.

The germline CDR1 and CDR2 sequences are SNHLY and FYNNEI. CDR3 size: 14 residues. V was pared by 6 bases and J by 8 bases, with 16 bases between. Sequenced by immunoSEQ multiplex PCR; TCRdb stores in-frame clones only, minus some. The profile shows some 31,000 clones, roughly four fifths of them singletons. CD4+ T cell isolation took place after 10 days of culture. This individual contracted SARS-CoV-2 between March and December 2020, as verified by PCR. Each participant was given two doses of one vaccine (BNT162b2 or mRNA-1273). The sequencing used CD4+ T cells from PBMCs cultured without peptide, collected after COVID-19 vaccination. The sequence was obtained from a human donor who had a prior SARS-CoV-2 infection. The chain employs TRBV2 and TRBJ1-4, with D perhaps matching TRBD1 (6 bases). The CDR3 bases are TGTGCCAGCAGCGCACAGGGATGGCGAGAAAAACTGTTTTTT. Protein: CASSAQGWREKLFF.